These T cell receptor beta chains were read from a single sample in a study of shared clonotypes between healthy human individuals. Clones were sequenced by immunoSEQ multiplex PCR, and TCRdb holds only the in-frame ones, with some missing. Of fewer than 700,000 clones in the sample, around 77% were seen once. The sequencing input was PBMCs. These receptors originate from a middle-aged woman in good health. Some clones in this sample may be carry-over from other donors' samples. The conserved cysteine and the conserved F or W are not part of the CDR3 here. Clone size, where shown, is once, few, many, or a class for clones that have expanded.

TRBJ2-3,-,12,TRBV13,ASSRDSSTDTQY
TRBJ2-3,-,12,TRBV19,ASSILVNTDTQY
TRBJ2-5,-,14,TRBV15,ATSRDRSGGPETQY
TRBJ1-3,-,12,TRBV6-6,ASSWTGSGNTIY
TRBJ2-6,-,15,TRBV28,ASTSIGQGSGANVLT
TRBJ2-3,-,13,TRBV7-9,ASSLALLSTDTQY
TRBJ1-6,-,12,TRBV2,ASKQQGSGSPLH
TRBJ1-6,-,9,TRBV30,AWSVVGSVH
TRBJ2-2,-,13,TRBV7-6,ASSFMGRGTGELF
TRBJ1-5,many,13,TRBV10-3,AIREGGEGNQPQH
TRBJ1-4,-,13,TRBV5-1,ASSLDRGLGEKLF
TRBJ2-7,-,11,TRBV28,ASTRGVTYEQY
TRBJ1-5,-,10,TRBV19,ASTQGFQPQH
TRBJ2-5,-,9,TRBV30,AWSVQETQH
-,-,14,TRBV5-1,ASSLEGRAGTGELF
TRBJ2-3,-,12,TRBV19,ASISGTGTDTQY
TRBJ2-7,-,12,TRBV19,ASSPRGQGYEQY
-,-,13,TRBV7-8,ASSFLRYSPYEQY
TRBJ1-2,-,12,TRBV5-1,ASTLWTGNYGYT
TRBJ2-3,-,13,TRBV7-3,ASSLLAGFLNTQY
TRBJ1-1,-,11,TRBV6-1,ASSEVNPAEAF
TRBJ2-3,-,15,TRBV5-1,ASSLGGLAGGADTQY
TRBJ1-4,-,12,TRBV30,AWSDWGTNEKLF
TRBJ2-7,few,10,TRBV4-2,ASSQDYYEQY
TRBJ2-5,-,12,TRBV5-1,ASSLGEYQETQY
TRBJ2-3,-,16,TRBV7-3,ASSLKAGGTYYTDTQY
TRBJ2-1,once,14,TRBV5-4,ASSQPSDYQGNEQF
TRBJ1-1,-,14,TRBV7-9,ASSIQPDRRNTEAF
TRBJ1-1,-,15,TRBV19,ASSITGGRTIFTEAF
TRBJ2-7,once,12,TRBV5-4,ASSFEGQTYEQY
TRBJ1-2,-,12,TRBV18,AGSPGQGRYGYT
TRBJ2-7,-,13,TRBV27,ASRGLAGGSYEQY
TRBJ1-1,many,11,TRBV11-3,ASSSEFNTEAF
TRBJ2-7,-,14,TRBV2,ASSSLGDRDSYEQY
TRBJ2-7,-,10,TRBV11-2,ASSLVVSEQY
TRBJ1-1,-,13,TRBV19,ASSRTGSLNTEAF
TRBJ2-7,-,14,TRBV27,ASSLSAGGLSYEQY
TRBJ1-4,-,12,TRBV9,ASSVDSTNEKLF
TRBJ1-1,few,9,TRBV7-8,ASSFGGEAF
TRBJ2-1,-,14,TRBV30,AWSHRGLAGEGEQF
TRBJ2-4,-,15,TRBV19,ASSIEGRGGGKNIQY
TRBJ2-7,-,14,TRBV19,ASSMRASGKWYEQY